This T cell receptor beta chain originates from a study of T cell repertoires in cytomegalovirus infection. TCRdb analysed the reads with MiXCR anew, one entry per CDR3 protein. The sample consists of some 500,000 distinct CDR3 sequences, almost 40% of them appearing once. Regarding this clonotype: Its antigen is currently unknown.

The CDR3 extends over 12 amino acids. V was shortened by 6 bases and J by 5 bases, with 11 bases between the two germline ends. Specimen: cultured PBMCs, collected from culture after CMV antigen stimulation. V gene TRBV12-3 or TRBV12-4 combines with J gene TRBJ2-7, with D hard to call. This TCR was sampled from a human donor in good health (CMV status not recorded). Some clones in this sample may be carry-over from other donors' samples. Here the CDR3 reads CASSPLRDEQYF. Here the CDR3 DNA reads TGTGCCAGCAGCCCCCTCCGAGACGAGCAGTACTTC.